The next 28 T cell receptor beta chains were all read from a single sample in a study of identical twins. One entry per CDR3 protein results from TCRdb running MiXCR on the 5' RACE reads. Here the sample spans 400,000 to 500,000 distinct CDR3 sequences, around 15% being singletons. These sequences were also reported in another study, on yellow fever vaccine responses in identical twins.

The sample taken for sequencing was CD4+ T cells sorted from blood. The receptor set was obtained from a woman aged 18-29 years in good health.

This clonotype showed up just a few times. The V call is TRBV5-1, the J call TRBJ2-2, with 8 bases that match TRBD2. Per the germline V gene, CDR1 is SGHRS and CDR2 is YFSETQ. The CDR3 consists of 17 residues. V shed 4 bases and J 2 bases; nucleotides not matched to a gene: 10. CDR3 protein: CASSLRAGGYNTGELFF. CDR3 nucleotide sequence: TGCGCCAGCAGCCTCCGGGCGGGGGGTTATAACACCGGGGAGCTGTTTTTT.

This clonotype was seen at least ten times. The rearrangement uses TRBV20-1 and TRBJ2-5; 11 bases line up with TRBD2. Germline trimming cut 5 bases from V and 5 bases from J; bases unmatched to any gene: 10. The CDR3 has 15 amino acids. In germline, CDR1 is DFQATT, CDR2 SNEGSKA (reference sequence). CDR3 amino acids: CSASQLAGAAETQYF. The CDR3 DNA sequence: TGCAGTGCTTCACAACTAGCGGGGGCTGCGGAGACCCAGTACTTC.

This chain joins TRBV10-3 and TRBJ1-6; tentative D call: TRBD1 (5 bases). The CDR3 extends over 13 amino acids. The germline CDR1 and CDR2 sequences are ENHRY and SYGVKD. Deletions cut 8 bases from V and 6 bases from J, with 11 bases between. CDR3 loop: CAIQGERNSPLHF. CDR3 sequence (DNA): TGTGCCATCCAGGGTGAACGTAATTCACCCCTCCACTTT.

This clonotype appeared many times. CDR3 DNA sequence: TGTGCCAGCAGCCTACTAGCTGAGACCCAGTACTTC. This translates into CASSLLAETQYF. The chain employs TRBV12-3 or TRBV12-4 and TRBJ2-5; D might be TRBD2 (6 bases). V was clipped by 6 bases and J by 5 bases, with 10 bases between them. The CDR3 is 12 amino acids.

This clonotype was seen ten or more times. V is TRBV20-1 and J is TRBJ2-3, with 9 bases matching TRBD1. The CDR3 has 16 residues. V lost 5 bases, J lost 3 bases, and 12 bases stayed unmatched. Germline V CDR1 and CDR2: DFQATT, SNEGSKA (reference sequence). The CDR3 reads CSAVPGTGTKTDTQYF. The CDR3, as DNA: TGCAGTGCTGTTCCCGGGACAGGGACTAAGACAGATACGCAGTATTTT.

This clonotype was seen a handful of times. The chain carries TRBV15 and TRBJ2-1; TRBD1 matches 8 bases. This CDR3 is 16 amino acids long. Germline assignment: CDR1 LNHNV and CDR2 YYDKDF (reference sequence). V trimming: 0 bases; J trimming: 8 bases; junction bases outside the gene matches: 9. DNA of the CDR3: TGTGCCACCAGCAGAGATCGCCAGGGGGCTAGGGATGAGCAGTTCTTC. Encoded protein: CATSRDRQGARDEQFF.

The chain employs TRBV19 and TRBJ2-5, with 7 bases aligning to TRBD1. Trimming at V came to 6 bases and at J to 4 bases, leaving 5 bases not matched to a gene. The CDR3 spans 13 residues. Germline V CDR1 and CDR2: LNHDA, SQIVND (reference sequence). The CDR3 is CASRNTGVETQYF. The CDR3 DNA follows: TGTGCCAGTAGGAATACAGGGGTAGAGACCCAGTACTTC.

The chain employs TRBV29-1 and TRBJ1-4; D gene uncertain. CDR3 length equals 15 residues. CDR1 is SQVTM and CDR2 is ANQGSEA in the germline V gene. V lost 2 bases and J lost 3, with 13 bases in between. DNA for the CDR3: TGCAGCGTTGAATCCACTGAGTTGGCTAATGAAAAACTGTTTTTT. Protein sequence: CSVESTELANEKLFF.

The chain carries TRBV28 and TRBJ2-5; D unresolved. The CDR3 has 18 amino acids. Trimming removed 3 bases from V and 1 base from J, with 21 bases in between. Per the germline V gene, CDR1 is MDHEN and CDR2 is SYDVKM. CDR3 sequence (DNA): TGTGCCAGCAGTTTCGAAACGCCGCATTGGCTCTTCCAAGAGACCCAGTACTTC. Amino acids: CASSFETPHWLFQETQYF.

CDR3 amino acids: CSARAGGKSYEQYF. CDR3 sequence (DNA): TGCAGTGCTAGAGCGGGAGGGAAGTCCTACGAGCAGTACTTC. The rearrangement joins TRBV20-1 to TRBJ2-7; 8 bases match TRBD2. V was clipped by 1 base and J by 1 base; unmatched bases: 3. The CDR3 is 14 amino acids. The germline CDR1 and CDR2 sequences are DFQATT and SNEGSKA (reference sequence).

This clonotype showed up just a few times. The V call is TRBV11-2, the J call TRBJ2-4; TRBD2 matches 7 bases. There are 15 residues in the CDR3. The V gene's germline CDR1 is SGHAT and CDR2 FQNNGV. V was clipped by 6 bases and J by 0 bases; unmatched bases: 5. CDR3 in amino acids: CASRSIAGAKNIQYF. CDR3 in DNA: TGTGCCAGCAGATCAATAGCGGGAGCCAAAAACATTCAGTACTTC.

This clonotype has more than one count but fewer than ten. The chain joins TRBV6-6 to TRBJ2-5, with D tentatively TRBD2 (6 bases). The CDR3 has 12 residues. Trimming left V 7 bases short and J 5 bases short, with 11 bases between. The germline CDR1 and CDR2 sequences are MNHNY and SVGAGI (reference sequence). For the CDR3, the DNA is TGTGCCAGCAAGGGAGGCCGGGAGACCCAGTACTTC. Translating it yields CASKGGRETQYF.

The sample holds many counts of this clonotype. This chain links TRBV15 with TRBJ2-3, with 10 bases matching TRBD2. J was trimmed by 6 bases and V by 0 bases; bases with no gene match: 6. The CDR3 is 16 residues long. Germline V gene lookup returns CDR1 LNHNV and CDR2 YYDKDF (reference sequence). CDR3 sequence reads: CATSRETSGVQDTQYF. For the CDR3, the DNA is TGTGCCACCAGCAGAGAAACTAGCGGGGTCCAGGATACGCAGTATTTT. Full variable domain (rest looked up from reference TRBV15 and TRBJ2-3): DAMVIQNPRYQVTQFGKPVTLSCSQTLNHNVMYWYQQKSSQAPKLLFHYYDKDFNNEADTPDNFQSRRPNTSFCFLDIRSPGLGDTAMYLCATSRETSGVQDTQYFGPGTRLTVL.

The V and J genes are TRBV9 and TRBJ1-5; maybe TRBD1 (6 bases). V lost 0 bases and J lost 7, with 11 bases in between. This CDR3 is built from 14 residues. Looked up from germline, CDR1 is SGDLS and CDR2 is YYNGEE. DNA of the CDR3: TGTGCCAGCAGCGTAGATGGGGGGGCCCAGCCCCAGCATTTT. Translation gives CASSVDGGAQPQHF. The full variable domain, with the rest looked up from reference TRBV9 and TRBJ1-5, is DSGVTQTPKHLITATGQRVTLRCSPRSGDLSVYWYQQSLDQGLQFLIQYYNGEERAKGNILERFSAQQFPDLHSELNLSSLELGDSALYFCASSVDGGAQPQHFGDGTRLSIL.

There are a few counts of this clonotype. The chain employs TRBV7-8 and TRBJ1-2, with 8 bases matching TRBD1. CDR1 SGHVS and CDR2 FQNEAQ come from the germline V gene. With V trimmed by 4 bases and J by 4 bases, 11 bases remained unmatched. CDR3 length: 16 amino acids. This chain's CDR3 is CASSSGQGARSYGYTF. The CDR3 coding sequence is TGTGCCAGCAGCTCAGGTCAGGGGGCGCGGAGCTATGGCTACACCTTC.

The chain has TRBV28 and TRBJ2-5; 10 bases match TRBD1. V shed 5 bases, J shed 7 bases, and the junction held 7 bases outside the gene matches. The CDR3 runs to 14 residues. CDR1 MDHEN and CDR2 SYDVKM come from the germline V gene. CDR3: CASSDGQGVGTQYF. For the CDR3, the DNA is TGTGCCAGCAGTGATGGACAGGGGGTAGGGACCCAGTACTTC.

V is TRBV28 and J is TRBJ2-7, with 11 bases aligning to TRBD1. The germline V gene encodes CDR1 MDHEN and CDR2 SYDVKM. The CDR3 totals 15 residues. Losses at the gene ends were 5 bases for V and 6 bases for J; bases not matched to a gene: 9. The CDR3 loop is CASSRTRTGGGEQYF. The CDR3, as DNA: TGTGCCAGCAGTAGGACGAGGACAGGGGGCGGCGAGCAGTACTTC.

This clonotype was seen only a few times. The CDR3 sequence: CASASGGSRGTEAFF. CDR3 bases: TGTGCCAGCGCGTCGGGCGGGAGCAGGGGGACTGAAGCTTTCTTT. This sequence joins TRBV6-2 or TRBV6-3 and TRBJ1-1; 7 nucleotides line up with TRBD1. The V and J ends lost 8 bases and 5 bases, in that order; junction bases with no gene match: 14. Germline values: CDR1 MNHEY, CDR2 SVGEGT. This CDR3 comprises 15 residues.

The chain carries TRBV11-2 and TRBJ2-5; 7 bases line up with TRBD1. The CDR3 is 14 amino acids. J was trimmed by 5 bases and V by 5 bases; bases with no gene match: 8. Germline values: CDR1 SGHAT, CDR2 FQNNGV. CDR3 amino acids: CASSVTGLRETQYF. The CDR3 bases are TGTGCCAGCAGCGTGACAGGGCTAAGGGAGACCCAGTACTTC.

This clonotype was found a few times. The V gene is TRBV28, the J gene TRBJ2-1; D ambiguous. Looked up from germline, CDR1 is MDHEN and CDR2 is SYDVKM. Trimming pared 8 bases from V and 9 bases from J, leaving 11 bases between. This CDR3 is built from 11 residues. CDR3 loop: CASGPFGEQFF. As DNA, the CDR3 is TGTGCCAGCGGCCCGTTCGGTGAGCAGTTCTTC.

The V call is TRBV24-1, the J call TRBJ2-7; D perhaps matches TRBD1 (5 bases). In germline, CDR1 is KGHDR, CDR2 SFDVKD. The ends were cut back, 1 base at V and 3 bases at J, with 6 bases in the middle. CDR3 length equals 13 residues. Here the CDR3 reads CATSDFTGYEQYF. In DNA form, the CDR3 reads TGTGCCACCAGTGATTTTACAGGCTACGAGCAGTACTTC.

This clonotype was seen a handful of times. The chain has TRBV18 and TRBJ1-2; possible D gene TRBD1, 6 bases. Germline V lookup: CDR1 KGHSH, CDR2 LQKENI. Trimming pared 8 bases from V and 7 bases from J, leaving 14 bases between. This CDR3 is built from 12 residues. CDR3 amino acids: CASAPRGAGYTF. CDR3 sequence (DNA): TGTGCCAGCGCCCCCCGGGGGGCTGGCTACACCTTC.

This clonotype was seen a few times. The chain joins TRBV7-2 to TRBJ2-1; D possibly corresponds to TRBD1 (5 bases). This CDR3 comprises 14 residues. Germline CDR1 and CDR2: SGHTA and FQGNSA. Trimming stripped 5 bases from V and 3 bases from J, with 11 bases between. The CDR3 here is CASSEDSFYNEQFF. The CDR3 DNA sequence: TGTGCCAGCAGCGAAGACAGCTTCTACAATGAGCAGTTCTTC.

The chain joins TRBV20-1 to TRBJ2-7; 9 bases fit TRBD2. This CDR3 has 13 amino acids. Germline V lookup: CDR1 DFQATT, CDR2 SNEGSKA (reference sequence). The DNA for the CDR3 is TGCAGCCTCTATAGCGGGGGCTCCTACGAGCAGTACTTC. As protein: CSLYSGGSYEQYF.

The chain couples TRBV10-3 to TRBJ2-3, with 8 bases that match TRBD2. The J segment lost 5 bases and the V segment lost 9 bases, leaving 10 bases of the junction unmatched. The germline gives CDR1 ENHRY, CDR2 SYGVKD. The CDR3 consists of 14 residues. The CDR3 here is CAMAPAGAKDTQYF. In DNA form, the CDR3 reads TGTGCCATGGCGCCAGCGGGGGCTAAAGATACGCAGTATTTT.

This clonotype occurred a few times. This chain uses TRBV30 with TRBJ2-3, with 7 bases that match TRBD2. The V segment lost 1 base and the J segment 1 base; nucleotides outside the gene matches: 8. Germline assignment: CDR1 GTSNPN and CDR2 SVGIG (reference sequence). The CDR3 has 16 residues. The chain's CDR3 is CAWSALGGRGTDTQYF. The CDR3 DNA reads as TGTGCCTGGAGTGCTCTAGGAGGGAGGGGCACAGATACGCAGTATTTT.

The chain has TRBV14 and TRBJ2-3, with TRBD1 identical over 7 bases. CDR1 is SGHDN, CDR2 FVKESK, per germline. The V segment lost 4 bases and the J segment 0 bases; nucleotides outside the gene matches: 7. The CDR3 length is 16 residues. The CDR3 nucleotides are TGTGCCAGCAGCCTCTTCCGGGACAGAAGCACAGATACGCAGTATTTT. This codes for CASSLFRDRSTDTQYF.

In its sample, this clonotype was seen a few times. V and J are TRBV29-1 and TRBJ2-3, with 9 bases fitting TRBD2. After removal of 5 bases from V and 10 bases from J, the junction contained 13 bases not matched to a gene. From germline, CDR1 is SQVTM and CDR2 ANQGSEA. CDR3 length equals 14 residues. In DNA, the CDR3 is TGCAGCGTTCATACGGGGACTAGCCTGGGGGCGCAGTATTTT. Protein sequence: CSVHTGTSLGAQYF.